Only one count was recorded for the clone carrying this T cell receptor (beta chain). The data stem from a study of T cell changes during pregnancy in multiple sclerosis. V dropped 7 bases and J dropped 2 bases, with 12 bases sitting between them. The CDR3 length is 13 residues. In germline, CDR1 is SNHLY, CDR2 FYNNEI. Clones were read by immunoSEQ multiplex PCR, and TCRdb kept only the in-frame ones, dropping some. The table shows 30,000 to 35,000 clones, with 90% occurring only once. V gene TRBV2 combines with J gene TRBJ2-7; D may be TRBD2 (5 bases). This clonotype was sampled from a female donor with multiple sclerosis, enrolled in a pregnancy study. The material sequenced was CD8+ T cells from peripheral blood mononuclear cells, taken before pregnancy. CDR3 coding DNA: TGTGCCAGCACCTGGACTTCCACCTACGAGCAGTACTTC. Its translation is CASTWTSTYEQYF.